This TCR beta chain emerged from a study of cytomegalovirus exposure and HLA in healthy donors. At the level of the study: Inside one of the first data releases sat around 85 million unique TCRs taken from HLA-typed donors. Points from the study as a whole: A later analysis found that most CMV-associated TCR beta chains appeared HLA-restricted. In vitro experiments confirmed that a few CMV-associated chains were specific for CMV antigens.

This CDR3 region has 12 residues. CDR1 and CDR2 from the germline V gene are SQVTM and ANQGSEA. V gave up 5 bases and J gave up 5 bases, with 13 bases separating them. Concerning this clone: Its cognate antigen is unknown.

The PCR was carried out with 60 Vbeta primers and 13 Jbeta primers. Sequenced by immunoSEQ multiplex PCR; TCRdb stores in-frame clones only, minus some. The table records about 150,000 clones, 79% of them present only once. V gene TRBV29-1 combines with J gene TRBJ2-7; TRBD2 might be the D (6 bases). Sequenced material: PBMCs. The receptor was derived from a man aged 25-45 years in good health and CMV-seropositive. CDR3 loop: CSVTGVLHEQYF. The CDR3 DNA reads TGCAGCGTTACGGGGGTTCTCCACGAGCAGTACTTC.